Below, 6 T cell receptor beta chains from the same sample are listed, as sequenced in a study of vaccination effects on CD4 cells after COVID-19. Peptide-pool stimulation followed by sequencing identified expanded antigen-specific CD4+ clonotypes in the ViraFEST assay. Upon completion of 10 to 11 days in culture, CD4+ T cells were isolated. SARS-CoV-2 infection was confirmed by PCR in the person between March and December 2020. All study participants received two doses of BNT162b2 or mRNA-1273 vaccine. No antigens are known for them. Profiling relied on immunoSEQ multiplex PCR, and the TCRdb table lists in-frame clones only, not all of them. The sample has 15,000 or so clones, 75% to 80% seen once. The sample consisted of CD4+ T cells from PBMCs cultured with HCoV-NL63 spike peptides, taken after COVID-19 vaccination. The receptors shown here come from a human donor who had a prior SARS-CoV-2 infection.

This clone was seen a handful of times. This chain joins TRBV5-1 and TRBJ1-4; 7 bases are a match to TRBD1. Germline assignment: CDR1 SGHRS and CDR2 YFSETQ. The V gene end was trimmed by 6 bases and the J gene end by 8 bases; junction bases not matched to a gene: 13. CDR3 length: 15 residues. CDR3 DNA sequence: TGCGCCAGCAAGGAGGGGGCGACCCTGGGAGAAAAACTGTTTTTT. It yields the protein CASKEGATLGEKLFF.

This rearrangement joins TRBV7-2 to TRBJ2-2; D remains unclear. Germline assignment: CDR1 SGHTA and CDR2 FQGNSA. V gave up 5 bases and J gave up 6 bases, with 10 bases separating them. The length of the CDR3 is 13 residues. The CDR3 sequence is CASSLQLSGELFF. CDR3 in DNA: TGTGCCAGCAGCCTACAATTATCCGGGGAGCTGTTTTTT.

This chain links TRBV7-2 with TRBJ1-1; no firm D call. The CDR3 runs 12 residues. Germline-derived CDR1 and CDR2 are SGHTA and FQGNSA. Between the trimmed V and J ends, which lost 3 bases and 4 bases, there was a span of 6 bases. The CDR3 protein is CASSFIATEAFF. The CDR3 region has the DNA TGTGCCAGCAGCTTTATCGCCACTGAAGCTTTCTTT. Full variable domain (rest looked up from reference TRBV7-2 and TRBJ1-1): GAGVSQSPSNKVTEKGKDVELRCDPISGHTALYWYRQSLGQGLEFLIYFQGNSAPDKSGLPSDRFSAERTGGSVSTLTIQRTQQEDSAVYLCASSFIATEAFFGQGTRLTVV.

This chain links TRBV18 with TRBJ2-7; the D gene is possibly TRBD1 (6 bases). Germline CDR1 is KGHSH and CDR2 is LQKENI. There are 15 residues in the CDR3. With 3 bases removed from V and 0 bases from J, the gap between germline ends came to 12 bases. As DNA, the CDR3 is TGTGCCAGCTCACCTTGGGCAGGGGCCTCCTACGAGCAGTACTTC. This encodes CASSPWAGASYEQYF.

The table lists this clone with a count of one. The rearrangement joins TRBV6-5 to TRBJ2-7; D not resolved. The CDR3 is made up of 13 amino acids. V lost 5 bases, J lost 6 bases, and 14 bases lay in between. CDR1 is MNHEY and CDR2 is SVGAGI in the germline V gene. The CDR3 DNA sequence: TGTGCCAGCAGTCCCCTCGCCGGTGGCGAGCAGTACTTC. Protein product: CASSPLAGGEQYF.

The chain has TRBV5-1 and TRBJ2-1; D may be TRBD2 (7 bases). V lost 2 bases, J lost 0 bases, and 12 bases lay in between. CDR3 size: 16 residues. CDR1 and CDR2 from the germline V gene are SGHRS and YFSETQ. The CDR3 sequence: CASSFVGGGSYNEQFF. The DNA for the CDR3 is TGCGCCAGCAGCTTTGTGGGAGGGGGCTCCTACAATGAGCAGTTCTTC. The variable domain in full, completed from reference TRBV5-1 and TRBJ2-1, reads KAGVTQTPRYLIKTRGQQVTLSCSPISGHRSVSWYQQTPGQGLQFLFEYFSETQRNKGNFPGRFSGRQFSNSRSEMNVSTLELGDSALYLCASSFVGGGSYNEQFFGPGTRLTVL.